This T cell receptor beta chain was obtained from a study of blood T cell repertoires in COVID-19 (dated by TCRdb to about 2020). Regarding the study in general: Samples from collaborators originated in the United States, Italy and Spain and spanned both the acute and convalescent phases of COVID-19. The material from the prospective study consisted of cDNA or gDNA derived from T cells, B-cell-depleted T cells, or PBMCs. The dataset comprised deeply sampled blood TCRbeta repertoires from subjects exposed to, actively infected with, or recovered from COVID-19. The repertoires were released in a freely available public database intended as a resource for research on the immune response to SARS-CoV-2. The samples were drawn from two sources: the first 160 participants of the ongoing ImmuneRACE study, and over 950 subjects contributed by 6 global collaborators. Nearly every sample came with metadata listing a de-identified subject ID, COVID-19 status, age in years and sex. Where HLA class I and class II types were available, the types were taken from metadata supplied by the sample provider, not from assay-based typing.

Concerning this clone itself: Which antigen it targets is not known. No per-base quality is available; no much larger clone lies one base away.

The CDR3, cysteine through phenylalanine, is 15 amino acids long. The entry retains the CDR3 DNA only, 45 bases that are in frame from base 1. TCRbeta CDR3 regions were amplified from genomic DNA using the immunoSEQ Assay, a bias-controlled multiplex PCR. For the original study's pipeline: Nucleated cell counts per sample were estimated from amplification of reference gene primers within the assay. To quantify the absolute abundance of each unique TCRbeta CDR3 rearrangement, sequence reads were collapsed and filtered. Productive Simpson clonality was computed per sample as the square root of Simpson's diversity index over productive rearrangements. As stored in TCRdb, this immuneACCESS dataset retains in-frame rearrangements with V and J assigned. A fraction of the clones does not appear; measured against another copy, unresolved V genes explain less than half of the discrepancy, and the remainder lacks a known reason. V and J calls and clone size are as listed in that table; D and trimming were resolved from the DNA. The sample has some 48,000 clones on record, 86% of them singletons. Together, the top ten hold about 14% of the sample.

On the study overall, not on this receptor specifically: Clinical and demographic metadata were provided uncurated, with the amount varying by source and participant.

Collaborating institutions collected whole blood in K2EDTA tubes following their own protocols. For TCRbeta analysis, collaborators shipped samples in one of three forms: frozen whole blood, isolated PBMCs, or DNA extracted from either of those sample types. The chain is encoded by TRBV21-1 joined to TRBJ1-2; the table gives TRBD1 as D, unverified against the DNA. TRBV21-1 is a known pseudogene. The sequenced sample was peripheral blood. This clonotype was obtained from a human donor in a cohort sampled during active COVID-19. CDR3 loop: CASSKAGGEGYGYTF. The nucleotides are TGTGCCAGCAGCAAAGCTGGGGGCGAGGGCTATGGCTACACCTTC.